Sequencing of this T cell receptor (beta chain) was carried out in a study of OX40 agonist ivuxolimab in advanced cancers. The study's findings and limits: Which antigen the expanded peripheral T cells recognized is unknown.

This CDR3 region has 14 residues. V was pared by 6 bases and J by 0 bases, with 11 bases between. Germline V gene lookup returns CDR1 KGHSH and CDR2 LQKENI. Profiled with immunoSEQ multiplex PCR; TCRdb holds only in-frame clones, not every one. Of approximately 69,000 clones in the sample, 90% are singletons; the top ten hold roughly a tenth. Comments on this clone: Antigen specificity is unknown.

The origin of this receptor is an adult with an advanced solid tumor such as melanoma, head and neck, liver or kidney cancer. V and J are TRBV18 and TRBJ2-5; D not certain. Sequences were derived from CD4+ or CD8+ T cells sorted from blood, sampled in a trial of the OX40 agonist ivuxolimab. CDR3 in DNA: TGTGCCAGCTCCCTACGTGAGTACCAAGAGACCCAGTACTTC. It is translated as CASSLREYQETQYF.